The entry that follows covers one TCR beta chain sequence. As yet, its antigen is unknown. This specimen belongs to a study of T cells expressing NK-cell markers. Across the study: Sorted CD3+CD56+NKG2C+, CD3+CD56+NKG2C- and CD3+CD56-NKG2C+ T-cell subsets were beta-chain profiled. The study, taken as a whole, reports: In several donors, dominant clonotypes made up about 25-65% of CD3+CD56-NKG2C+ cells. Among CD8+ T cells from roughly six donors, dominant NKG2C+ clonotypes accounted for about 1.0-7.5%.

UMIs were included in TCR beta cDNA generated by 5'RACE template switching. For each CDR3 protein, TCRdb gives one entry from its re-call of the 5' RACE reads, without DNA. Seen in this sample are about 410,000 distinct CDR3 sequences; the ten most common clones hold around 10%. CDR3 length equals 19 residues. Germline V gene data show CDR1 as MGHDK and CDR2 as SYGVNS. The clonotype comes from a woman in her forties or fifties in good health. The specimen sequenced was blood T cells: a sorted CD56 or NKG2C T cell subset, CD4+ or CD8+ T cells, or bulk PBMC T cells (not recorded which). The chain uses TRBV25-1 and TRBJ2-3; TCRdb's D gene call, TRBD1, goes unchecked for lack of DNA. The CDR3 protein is CASSESLFPGQKSPDTQYF.